This passage covers 15 T cell receptor beta chains from one sample sequenced in a study of blood T cell repertoires in COVID-19. TCRdb's copy holds only in-frame clones and misses some; the assay was immunoSEQ multiplex PCR. The profile shows about 38,000 clones, 80% to 85% of them singletons. Specimen: peripheral blood. These receptors were obtained from a man aged 55 to 69 with COVID-19, enrolled during active disease.

The J gene is TRBJ2-5, the V gene TRBV7-9, with 10 bases that match TRBD1. CDR1 and CDR2 (germline): SEHNR, FQNEAQ (reference sequence). The CDR3 is made up of 16 amino acids. The trim removed 4 bases at V and 1 base at J, leaving 6 bases unmatched. The CDR3 sequence: CASSSPDRGPQETQYF. The CDR3 DNA sequence: TGTGCCAGCAGCTCCCCAGACAGGGGGCCCCAAGAGACCCAGTACTTC.

The rearrangement joins TRBV5-4 to TRBJ1-1, with TRBD1 as a possible D gene (5 bases). With 2 bases removed from V and 1 base from J, the gap between germline ends came to 12 bases. This CDR3 has 15 residues. CDR1 and CDR2 from the germline V gene are SGHNT and YYREEE (reference sequence). CDR3 nucleotide sequence: TGTGCCAGCAGCTTTGGGGGGTTTCGGAACACTGAAGCTTTCTTT. Protein sequence: CASSFGGFRNTEAFF.

This clone was found once. The rearrangement links TRBV2 to TRBJ1-5; D not certain. CDR1 and CDR2 from the germline V gene are SNHLY and FYNNEI. The ends were cut back, 3 bases at V and 2 bases at J, with 14 bases in the middle. This CDR3 is 16 amino acids long. This CDR3 reads CASSDQQAAGNQPQHF. DNA of the CDR3: TGTGCCAGCAGTGATCAGCAGGCCGCCGGCAATCAGCCCCAGCATTTT.

The V call is TRBV6-5, the J call TRBJ1-5; D not certain. The CDR3 loop spans 15 amino acids. The V gene lost 0 bases and the J gene lost 6 bases, with 12 bases spanning the gap. Germline V gives CDR1 MNHEY, CDR2 SVGAGI. CDR3 sequence reads: CASSYSGPRGQPQHF. Here the CDR3 DNA reads TGTGCCAGCAGTTACTCCGGGCCACGGGGTCAGCCCCAGCATTTT.

The genes are TRBV7-2 and TRBJ1-1; D is unresolved. V gave up 1 base and J gave up 0 bases, with 6 bases separating them. The CDR3 runs to 14 residues. Germline assignment: CDR1 SGHTA and CDR2 FQGNSA. The CDR3 DNA reads TGTGCCAGCAGCTTAGAGGCGGTGAACACTGAAGCTTTCTTT. It encodes CASSLEAVNTEAFF.

This clone was seen only once. The V and J genes are TRBV27 and TRBJ1-6; TRBD1 agrees at 7 bases. The CDR3 runs to 15 residues. The germline V gene has CDR1 MNHEY and CDR2 SMNVEV (reference sequence). V lost 3 bases, J lost 6 bases, and 5 bases stayed unmatched. The DNA for the CDR3 is TGTGCCAGCAGTTTCGAGGGGGCGCTTAATTCACCCCTCCACTTT. Residues: CASSFEGALNSPLHF.

V gene TRBV7-3 combines with J gene TRBJ2-3; D is unclear. Trimming cost V 2 bases and J 0 bases, with 6 bases left between them. In germline, CDR1 is SGHTA, CDR2 FQGTGA. This CDR3 contains 14 residues. This CDR3 reads CASSLGPSTDTQYF. Here the CDR3 DNA reads TGTGCCAGCAGCTTAGGCCCCAGCACAGATACGCAGTATTTT. The whole variable domain, filled in from reference TRBV7-3 and TRBJ2-3, reads GAGVSQTPSNKVTEKGKYVELRCDPISGHTALYWYRQSLGQGPEFLIYFQGTGAADDSGLPNDRFFAVRPEGSVSTLKIQRTERGDSAVYLCASSLGPSTDTQYFGPGTRLTVL.

The chain is built from TRBV5-1 and TRBJ2-7; 12 positions agree with TRBD2. CDR1 is SGHRS and CDR2 is YFSETQ in the germline V gene. V was clipped by 0 bases and J by 7 bases; unmatched bases: 17. The CDR3 is made up of 19 amino acids. CDR3 sequence: CASSLATSPGLAGYREQYF. CDR3 DNA sequence: TGCGCCAGCAGCTTGGCCACTTCACCTGGACTAGCGGGATATCGGGAGCAGTACTTC.

This clone came up a few times. V gene TRBV4-1 combines with J gene TRBJ1-5, with D perhaps TRBD1 (6 bases). Germline V gives CDR1 MGHRA, CDR2 YSYEKL. The CDR3 totals 16 residues. Trimming stripped 5 bases from V and 2 bases from J, with 16 bases between. The CDR3 region has the DNA TGCGCCAGCAGCACCCGCTCAGGGGTGGGCAATCAGCCCCAGCATTTT. Translation: CASSTRSGVGNQPQHF.

This clone was seen only a few times. This rearrangement joins TRBV7-2 to TRBJ1-1; possibly TRBD1 for D (5 bases). Germline V CDR1 and CDR2: SGHTA, FQGNSA. V was clipped by 4 bases and J by 7 bases, with 13 bases between them. CDR3 size: 13 residues. CDR3: CASSSNRRGEAFF. The CDR3 nucleotides read TGTGCCAGCAGCTCCAACAGAAGGGGTGAAGCTTTCTTT.

The chain uses TRBV19 and TRBJ1-5, with a tentative D call TRBD1 (6 bases). This CDR3 is built from 16 residues. Trimming pared 4 bases from V and 3 bases from J, leaving 16 bases between. Looked up from germline, CDR1 is LNHDA and CDR2 is SQIVND (reference sequence). The CDR3 DNA reads as TGTGCCAGTAGTACCCTTTACTACAGGGACAATCAGCCCCAGCATTTT. It translates to CASSTLYYRDNQPQHF.

This sequence joins TRBV29-1 and TRBJ2-5, with D tentatively TRBD1 (6 bases). V was cut by 4 bases and J by 3 bases, with 6 bases left in between. Germline values: CDR1 SQVTM, CDR2 ANQGSEA. The CDR3 length is 11 residues. The CDR3 DNA reads TGCAGCGTTGGGACAGAAGAGACCCAGTACTTC. Translation: CSVGTEETQYF. Looking up the rest from reference TRBV29-1 and TRBJ2-5 gives the full variable domain: SAVISQKPSRDICQRGTSLTIQCQVDSQVTMMFWYRQQPGQSLTLIATANQGSEATYESGFVIDKFPISRPNLTFSTLTVSNMSPEDSSIYLCSVGTEETQYFGPGTRLLVL.

The chain has TRBV6-5 and TRBJ1-1; unclear D gene. The CDR3 is made up of 15 amino acids. The germline gives CDR1 MNHEY, CDR2 SVGAGI. V was pared by 0 bases and J by 0 bases, with 8 bases between. The CDR3 spells CASSYSARMNTEAFF. CDR3 DNA sequence: TGTGCCAGCAGTTACTCGGCCAGGATGAACACTGAAGCTTTCTTT.

The CDR3 region has the DNA TGTGCCAGCAGCCACTCCGGGACAGGGGATCAAAAACTGTTTTTT. It yields the protein CASSHSGTGDQKLFF. This chain joins TRBV3-1 (or the pseudogene TRBV3-2) and TRBJ1-4, with 10 bases lining up with TRBD1. Germline CDR1 is LGHDT and CDR2 is YNNKEL (reference sequence). CDR3 length equals 15 residues. With 3 bases clipped from V and 9 bases from J, the junction kept 7 bases outside the gene matches.

The chain couples TRBV5-1 to TRBJ2-5, with TRBD2 as a possible D gene (5 bases). The CDR3 runs to 17 residues. Germline values: CDR1 SGHRS, CDR2 YFSETQ. Between the trimmed V and J ends, which lost 0 bases and 5 bases, there was a span of 20 bases. This CDR3 is CASSLANGERLTETQYF. The CDR3 DNA follows: TGCGCCAGCAGCTTGGCAAATGGGGAGCGGTTGACGGAGACCCAGTACTTC.